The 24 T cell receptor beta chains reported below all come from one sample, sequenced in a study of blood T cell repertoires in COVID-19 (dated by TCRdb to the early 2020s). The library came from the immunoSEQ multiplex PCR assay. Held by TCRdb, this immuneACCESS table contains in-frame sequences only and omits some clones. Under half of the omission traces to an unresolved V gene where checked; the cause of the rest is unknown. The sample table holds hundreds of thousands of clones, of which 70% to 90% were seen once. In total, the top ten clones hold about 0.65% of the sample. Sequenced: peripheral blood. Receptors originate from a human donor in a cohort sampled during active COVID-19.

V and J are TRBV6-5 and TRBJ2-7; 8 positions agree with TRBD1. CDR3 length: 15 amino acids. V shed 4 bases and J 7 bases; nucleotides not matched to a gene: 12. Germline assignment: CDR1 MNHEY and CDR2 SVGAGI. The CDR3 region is CASSSTGTGWEEQYF. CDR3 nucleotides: TGTGCCAGCAGTTCCACCGGGACAGGATGGGAAGAGCAGTACTTC.

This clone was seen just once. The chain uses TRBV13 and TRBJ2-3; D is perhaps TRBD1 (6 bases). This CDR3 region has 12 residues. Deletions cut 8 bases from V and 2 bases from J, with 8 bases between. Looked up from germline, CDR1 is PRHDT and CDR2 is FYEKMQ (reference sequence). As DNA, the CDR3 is TGTGCCAGCCGGGACACCACAGATACGCAGTATTTT. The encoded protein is CASRDTTDTQYF.

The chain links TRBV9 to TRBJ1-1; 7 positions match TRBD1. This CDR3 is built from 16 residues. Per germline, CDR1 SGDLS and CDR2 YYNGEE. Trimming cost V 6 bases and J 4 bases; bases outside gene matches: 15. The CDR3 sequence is CASNPQGFSTPTEAFF. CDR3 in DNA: TGTGCCAGCAACCCACAGGGGTTCTCTACGCCCACTGAAGCTTTCTTT.

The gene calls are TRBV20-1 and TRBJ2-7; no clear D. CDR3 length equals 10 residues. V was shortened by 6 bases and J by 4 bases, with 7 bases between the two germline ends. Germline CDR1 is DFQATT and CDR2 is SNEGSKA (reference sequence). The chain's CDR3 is CSASLYEQYF. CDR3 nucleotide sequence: TGCAGTGCGAGTTTATACGAGCAGTACTTC.

Here the CDR3 reads CAISQGSANYGYTF. CDR3 bases: TGTGCCATCAGTCAGGGCAGCGCAAACTATGGCTACACCTTC. The chain carries TRBV10-3 and TRBJ1-2; D perhaps matches TRBD1 (5 bases). Germline V gives CDR1 ENHRY, CDR2 SYGVKD. The CDR3 extends over 14 amino acids. The V and J ends lost 5 bases and 2 bases respectively, with 12 bases between them.

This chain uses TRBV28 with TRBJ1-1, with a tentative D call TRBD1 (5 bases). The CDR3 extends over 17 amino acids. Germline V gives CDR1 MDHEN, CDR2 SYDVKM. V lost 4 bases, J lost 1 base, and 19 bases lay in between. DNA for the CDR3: TGTGCCAGCAGTTCAGACTGGGGGGGTCGGGGGAACACTGAAGCTTTCTTT. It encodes CASSSDWGGRGNTEAFF.

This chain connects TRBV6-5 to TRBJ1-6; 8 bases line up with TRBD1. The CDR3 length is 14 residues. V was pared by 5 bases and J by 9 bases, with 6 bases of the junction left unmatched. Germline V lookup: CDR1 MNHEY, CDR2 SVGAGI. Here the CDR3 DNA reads TGTGCCAGCAGTCAGCGGACAGGGTCTTCACCCCTCCACTTT. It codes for CASSQRTGSSPLHF.

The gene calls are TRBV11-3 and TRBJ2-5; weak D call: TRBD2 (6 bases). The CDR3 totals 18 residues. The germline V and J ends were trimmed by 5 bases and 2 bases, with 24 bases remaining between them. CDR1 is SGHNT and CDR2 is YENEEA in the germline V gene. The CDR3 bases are TGTGCCAGCAGCCCCGGCTATGTACGGGGGACGCCACAAGAGACCCAGTACTTC. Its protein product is CASSPGYVRGTPQETQYF.

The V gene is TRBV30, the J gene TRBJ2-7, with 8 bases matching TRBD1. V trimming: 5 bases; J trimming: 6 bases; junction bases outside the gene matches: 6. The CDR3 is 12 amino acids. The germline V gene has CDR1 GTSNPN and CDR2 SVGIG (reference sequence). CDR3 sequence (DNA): TGTGCCTGGGGACAGGGACTGAGCGAGCAGTACTTC. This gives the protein CAWGQGLSEQYF.

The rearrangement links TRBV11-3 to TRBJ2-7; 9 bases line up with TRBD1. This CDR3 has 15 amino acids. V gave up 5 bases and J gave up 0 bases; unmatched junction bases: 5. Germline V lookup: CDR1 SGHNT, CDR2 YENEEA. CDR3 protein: CASSPGQGLSYEQYF. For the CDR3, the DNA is TGTGCCAGCAGCCCGGGACAGGGACTCTCCTACGAGCAGTACTTC.

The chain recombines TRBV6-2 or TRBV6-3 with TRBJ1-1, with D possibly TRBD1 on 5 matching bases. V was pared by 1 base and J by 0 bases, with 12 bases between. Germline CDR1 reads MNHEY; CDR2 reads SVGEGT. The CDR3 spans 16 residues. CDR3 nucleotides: TGTGCCAGCAGTTACTGGGGCCGAAACATGAACACTGAAGCTTTCTTT. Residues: CASSYWGRNMNTEAFF.

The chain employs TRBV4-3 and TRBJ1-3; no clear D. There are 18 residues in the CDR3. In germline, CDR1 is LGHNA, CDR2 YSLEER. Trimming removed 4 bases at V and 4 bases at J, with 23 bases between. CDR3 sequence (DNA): TGCGCCAGCAGCCGTTACTCTACCCTCGGAGGGAGAGGAAACACCATATATTTT. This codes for CASSRYSTLGGRGNTIYF.

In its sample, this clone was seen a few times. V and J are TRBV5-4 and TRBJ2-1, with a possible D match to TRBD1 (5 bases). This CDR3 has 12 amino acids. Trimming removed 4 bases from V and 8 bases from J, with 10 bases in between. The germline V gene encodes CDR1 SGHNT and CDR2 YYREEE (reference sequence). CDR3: CASSTGHDEQFF. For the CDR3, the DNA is TGTGCCAGCAGCACAGGACACGATGAGCAGTTCTTC.

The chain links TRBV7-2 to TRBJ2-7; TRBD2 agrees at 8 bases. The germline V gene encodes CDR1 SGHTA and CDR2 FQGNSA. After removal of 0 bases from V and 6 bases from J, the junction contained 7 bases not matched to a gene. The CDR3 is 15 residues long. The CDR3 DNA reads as TGTGCCAGCAGCTTAGCGTACGGGGGGGCCGCCGAGCAGTACTTC. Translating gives CASSLAYGGAAEQYF.

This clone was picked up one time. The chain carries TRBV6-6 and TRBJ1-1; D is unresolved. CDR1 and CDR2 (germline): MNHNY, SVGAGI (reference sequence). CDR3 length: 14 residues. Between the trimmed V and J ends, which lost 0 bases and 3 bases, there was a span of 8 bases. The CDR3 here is CASSYSTAHTEAFF. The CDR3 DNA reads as TGTGCCAGCAGTTACTCGACTGCCCACACTGAAGCTTTCTTT.

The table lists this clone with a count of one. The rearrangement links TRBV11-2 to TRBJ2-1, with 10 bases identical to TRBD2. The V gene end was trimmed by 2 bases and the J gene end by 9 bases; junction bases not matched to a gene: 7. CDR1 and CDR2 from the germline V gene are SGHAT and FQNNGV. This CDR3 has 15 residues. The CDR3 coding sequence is TGTGCCAGCAGCTTATTAGCTAGCGGGAGTAGTGAGCAGTTCTTC. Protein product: CASSLLASGSSEQFF.

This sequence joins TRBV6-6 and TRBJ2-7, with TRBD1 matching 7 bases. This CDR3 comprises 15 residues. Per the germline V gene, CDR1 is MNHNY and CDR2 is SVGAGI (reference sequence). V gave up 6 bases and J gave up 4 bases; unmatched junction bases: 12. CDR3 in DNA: TGTGCCAGCAGACCAACAGGGGAGTTTGCGTACGAGCAGTACTTC. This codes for CASRPTGEFAYEQYF.

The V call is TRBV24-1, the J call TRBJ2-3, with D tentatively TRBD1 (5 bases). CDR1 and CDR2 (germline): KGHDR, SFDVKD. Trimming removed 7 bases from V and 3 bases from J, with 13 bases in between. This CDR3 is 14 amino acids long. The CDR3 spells CATSDRAGTDTQYF. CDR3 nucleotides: TGTGCCACCAGCGACAGAGCAGGGACAGATACGCAGTATTTT.

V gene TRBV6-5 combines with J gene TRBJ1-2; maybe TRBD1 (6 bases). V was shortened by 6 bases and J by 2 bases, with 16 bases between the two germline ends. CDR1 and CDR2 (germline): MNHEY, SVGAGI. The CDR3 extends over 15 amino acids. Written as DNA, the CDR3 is TGTGCCAGCAGAACCGGAAGGGGGGGCAACTATGGCTACACCTTC. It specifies CASRTGRGGNYGYTF.

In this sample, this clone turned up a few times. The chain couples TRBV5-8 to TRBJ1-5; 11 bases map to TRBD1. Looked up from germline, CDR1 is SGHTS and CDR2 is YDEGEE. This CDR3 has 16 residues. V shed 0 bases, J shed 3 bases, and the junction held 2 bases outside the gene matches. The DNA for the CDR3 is TGTGCCAGCAGCTTGGGGACAGGGGGCGTCAATCAGCCCCAGCATTTT. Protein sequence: CASSLGTGGVNQPQHF. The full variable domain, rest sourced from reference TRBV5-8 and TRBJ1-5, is EAGVTQSPTHLIKTRGQQATLRCSPISGHTSVYWYQQALGLGLQFLLWYDEGEERNRGNFPPRFSGRQFPNYSSELNVNALELEDSALYLCASSLGTGGVNQPQHFGDGTRLSIL.

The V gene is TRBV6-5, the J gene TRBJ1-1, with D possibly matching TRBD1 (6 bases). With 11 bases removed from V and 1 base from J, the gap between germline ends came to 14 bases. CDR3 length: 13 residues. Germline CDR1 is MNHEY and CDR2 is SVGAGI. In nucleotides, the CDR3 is TGTGCCGGCGAAAAGGGACAGAACACTGAAGCTTTCTTT. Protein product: CAGEKGQNTEAFF.

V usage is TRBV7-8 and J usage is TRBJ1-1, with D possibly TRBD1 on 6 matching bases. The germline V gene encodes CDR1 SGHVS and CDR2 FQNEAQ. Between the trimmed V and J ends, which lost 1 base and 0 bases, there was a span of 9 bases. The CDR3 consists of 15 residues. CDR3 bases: TGTGCCAGCAGCTTAGAACCAGGGGTGAACACTGAAGCTTTCTTT. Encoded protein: CASSLEPGVNTEAFF.

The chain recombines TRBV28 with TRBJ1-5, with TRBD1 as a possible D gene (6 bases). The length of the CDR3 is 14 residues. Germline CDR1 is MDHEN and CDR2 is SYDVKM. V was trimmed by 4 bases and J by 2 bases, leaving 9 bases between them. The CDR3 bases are TGTGCCAGCAGTTCCTCAGGGGGCAATCAGCCCCAGCATTTT. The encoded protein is CASSSSGGNQPQHF. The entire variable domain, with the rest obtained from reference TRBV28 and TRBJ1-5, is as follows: DVKVTQSSRYLVKRTGEKVFLECVQDMDHENMFWYRQDPGLGLRLIYFSYDVKMKEKGDIPEGYSVSREKKERFSLILESASTNQTSMYLCASSSSGGNQPQHFGDGTRLSIL.

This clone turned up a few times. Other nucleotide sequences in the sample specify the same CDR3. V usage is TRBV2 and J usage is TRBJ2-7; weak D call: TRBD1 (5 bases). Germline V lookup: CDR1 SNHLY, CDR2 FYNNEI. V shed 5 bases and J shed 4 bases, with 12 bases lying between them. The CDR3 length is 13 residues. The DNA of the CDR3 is TGTGCCAGCAGTTCCGCTGGGGCATACGAGCAGTACTTC. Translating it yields CASSSAGAYEQYF. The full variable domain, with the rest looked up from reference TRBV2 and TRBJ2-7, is EPEVTQTPSHQVTQMGQEVILRCVPISNHLYFYWYRQILGQKVEFLVSFYNNEISEKSEIFDDQFSVERPDGSNFTLKIRSTKLEDSAMYFCASSSAGAYEQYFGPGTRLTVT.